The 11 T cell receptor beta chains listed next were all sequenced from one sample in a study of spatial heterogeneity in lung cancer. Study-wide results and limits: Counts that tracked tumor mutation counts were those of expanded intratumoral alpha and beta TCRs.

The time point was: sample taken at primary tumor resection. TCRdb used MiXCR to reprocess the 5' RACE reads, holding one entry per CDR3 protein. The data hold some 10,000 distinct CDR3 sequences, with more than 4% observed a single time. These receptors have no known antigen. The sequencing here drew on lung tumor tissue, taken at surgery. These receptors were obtained from a male donor with early-stage non-small cell lung cancer.

This clonotype occurred many times. This beta chain came through as a stray read in a library set up for alpha chains, and its size says little. The V and J genes are TRBV10-3 and TRBJ2-5, with D possibly TRBD2 on 6 matching bases. Trimming removed 2 bases at V and 2 bases at J, with 18 bases between. This CDR3 has 17 amino acids. Germline V gene data show CDR1 as ENHRY and CDR2 as SYGVKD. CDR3 sequence reads: CAISEGLMAGIQETQYF. CDR3 DNA: TGTGCCATCAGTGAGGGACTAATGGCAGGGATTCAAGAGACCCAGTACTTC.

Regarding this clonotype: The size of this beta chain means little, since it is a stray read in a library made for alpha chains. The chain is built from TRBV12-5 and TRBJ2-7; TRBD1 is a possible D gene (5 bases). With 3 bases removed from V and 3 bases from J, the gap between germline ends came to 12 bases. Germline assignment: CDR1 LGHNT and CDR2 FRNRAP. This CDR3 spans 14 amino acids. The CDR3 protein is CASGLNRILYEQYF. The CDR3 coding sequence is TGTGCTAGTGGTTTAAACAGGATTCTCTACGAGCAGTACTTC.

This clonotype was seen at least ten times. Being off target in a library aimed at alpha chains, this beta chain has a size of little meaning. The chain's CDR3 is CASSYSNGDEQYF. DNA for the CDR3: TGTGCCAGCAGTTACTCGAACGGGGACGAGCAGTACTTC. This rearrangement joins TRBV6-5 to TRBJ2-7, with a weak D call TRBD2 (5 bases). The V gene's germline CDR1 is MNHEY and CDR2 SVGAGI. Trimming cost V 0 bases and J 5 bases, with 8 bases left between them. The CDR3 runs to 13 residues.

Turning to this clonotype: A library prepared for alpha chains yielded this beta chain as an off-target read; its size is of little meaning. The chain recombines TRBV7-8 with TRBJ2-3; the D gene could be TRBD1 or TRBD2 (5 bases each). The germline V gene encodes CDR1 SGHVS and CDR2 FQNEAQ. V lost 1 base to trimming and J lost 0 bases, with 14 bases between them. The CDR3 totals 17 residues. The CDR3 region is CASSLVDGDPSTDTQYF. CDR3 DNA sequence: TGTGCCAGCAGCTTAGTGGATGGGGACCCTAGCACAGATACGCAGTATTTT.

This clonotype occurred many times. This beta chain slipped into a library made for alpha chains as a stray read, so its size is not meaningful. The V and J genes are TRBV6-5 and TRBJ2-1; perhaps TRBD2 as D (5 bases). Germline V gene data show CDR1 as MNHEY and CDR2 as SVGAGI. Trimming stripped 2 bases from V and 9 bases from J, with 8 bases between. The CDR3 runs 12 residues. DNA for the CDR3: TGTGCCAGCAGTTACGGTCGGGGTGAGCAGTTCTTC. It encodes CASSYGRGEQFF.

This clonotype has ten or more counts. A library prepared for alpha chains yielded this beta chain as an off-target read; its size is of little meaning. The chain is built from TRBV10-3 and TRBJ2-3; 10 bases match TRBD2. Germline V gives CDR1 ENHRY, CDR2 SYGVKD. The CDR3 has 15 residues. V shed 6 bases and J 3 bases; nucleotides not matched to a gene: 6. CDR3 nucleotides: TGTGCCATCAGCAAAGCGGGGGGGCATACAGATACGCAGTATTTT. Translated, it gives CAISKAGGHTDTQYF.

In its sample, this clonotype was seen many times. The size of this beta chain means little, since it is a stray read in a library made for alpha chains. The V call is TRBV2, the J call TRBJ2-7; no firm D call. The germline V and J ends were trimmed by 5 bases and 6 bases, with 8 bases remaining between them. The germline V gene has CDR1 SNHLY and CDR2 FYNNEI. CDR3 size: 11 residues. CDR3 amino acids: CASSYSVEQYF. The CDR3 coding sequence is TGTGCCAGCAGTTACAGCGTCGAGCAGTACTTC.

This clonotype was found many times. For a library built for alpha chains, this beta chain is a stray read; little rests on its size. V is TRBV12-3 or TRBV12-4 and J is TRBJ2-1; D is ambiguous. V lost 4 bases and J 7 bases, leaving 5 bases between the germline ends. The CDR3 is made up of 11 amino acids. CDR3 sequence: CASSYRNEQFF. The DNA for the CDR3 is TGTGCCAGCAGTTACCGTAATGAGCAGTTCTTC.

This clonotype was found many times. This beta chain turned up in a library designed for alpha chains; as an off-target read, its abundance says little. This chain connects TRBV20-1 to TRBJ1-2, with 7 bases that match TRBD1. This CDR3 contains 15 residues. Unmatched junction bases numbered 17, after V lost 5 bases and J lost 8 bases. Germline CDR1 and CDR2: DFQATT and SNEGSKA (reference sequence). DNA of the CDR3: TGCAGTGCTCCCAAGAGGAGATCAGGGGGGTACGGCTACACCTTC. This sequence encodes CSAPKRRSGGYGYTF.

This clonotype was detected ten times or more. For a library built for alpha chains, this beta chain is a stray read; little rests on its size. The V gene is TRBV2, the J gene TRBJ1-2, with D maybe TRBD1 (5 bases). Germline V gene data show CDR1 as SNHLY and CDR2 as FYNNEI. This CDR3 contains 15 residues. Trimming shortened V by 4 bases and J by 3 bases, and 15 bases separated the two germline ends. The chain's CDR3 is CASSGTGLLDYGYTF. CDR3 nucleotide sequence: TGTGCCAGCAGTGGAACGGGACTCCTAGACTATGGCTACACCTTC.

This clonotype is termed medium-sized. This beta chain is off target for a library built for alpha chains, so its abundance means little. The chain links TRBV20-1 to TRBJ2-1; D may be TRBD1 (7 bases). The germline V gene encodes CDR1 DFQATT and CDR2 SNEGSKA (reference sequence). V was trimmed by 1 base and J by 8 bases, leaving 15 bases between them. This CDR3 spans 14 amino acids. In nucleotides, the CDR3 is TGCAGTGCTAGAGTGGAGGGGGCCCGGGATGAGCAGTTCTTC. Its translation: CSARVEGARDEQFF.